Sequencing of this T cell receptor (beta chain) was carried out in a study of memory CD4+ T cells and cytomegalovirus serostatus. Germline CDR1 and CDR2: ENHRY and SYGVKD. The CDR3 is made up of 12 amino acids. Trimming pared 11 bases from V and 3 bases from J, leaving 13 bases between. Single viable CD3+CD4+CD8-CD45RO+ cells were sorted as the memory CD4+ T cells. Clones were read by immunoSEQ multiplex PCR, and TCRdb kept only the in-frame ones, dropping some. The sample comprises under 85,000 clones, about 73% of which are singletons, and 2.5% to 3% rests with the top ten. This clonotype originated in an adult in good health and CMV-seropositive. The sample comprised memory CD4+ T cells from blood. The chain links TRBV10-3 to TRBJ1-2; D not resolved. CDR3 nucleotides: TGTGCCTCACGGGAGGGCGACTATGGCTACACCTTC. Encoded protein: CASREGDYGYTF.